The 13 T cell receptor beta chains below come from one sample, sequenced in a study of resident and recirculating memory T cells in vitiligo. Only in-frame clones appear in the TCRdb table, and some are missing; sequencing was by immunoSEQ multiplex PCR. The sample has around 70,000 clones, roughly nine tenths seen once. The sequenced sample consisted of blood. The receptors shown here come from a male donor with vitiligo.

This chain joins TRBV4-2 and TRBJ2-3; D possibly corresponds to TRBD1 (6 bases). Trimming pared 1 base from V and 8 bases from J, leaving 10 bases between. CDR3 length: 13 residues. Germline CDR1 is LGHNA and CDR2 is YNFKEQ. The CDR3 bases are TGTGCCAGCAGCCAAGCCCGAGGGGGTACGCAGTATTTT. Translated, it gives CASSQARGGTQYF.

The rearrangement uses TRBV27 and TRBJ2-7, with a possible D match to TRBD2 (5 bases). The V gene lost 2 bases and the J gene lost 3 bases, with 11 bases spanning the gap. Germline-derived CDR1 and CDR2 are MNHEY and SMNVEV (reference sequence). There are 14 residues in the CDR3. The CDR3 is CASSLSGQNYEQYF. The CDR3 bases are TGTGCCAGCAGTTTAAGCGGTCAGAACTACGAGCAGTACTTC.

V usage is TRBV6-1 and J usage is TRBJ1-1; D is uncertain. Germline CDR1 MNHNS, CDR2 SASEGT. V shed 8 bases and J shed 1 base, with 14 bases lying between them. The length of the CDR3 is 14 residues. The CDR3 sequence: CASGREGANTEAFF. As DNA, the CDR3 is TGTGCCAGCGGGAGGGAGGGCGCGAACACTGAAGCTTTCTTT.

V is TRBV9 and J is TRBJ1-6; 9 bases align to TRBD1. CDR1 SGDLS and CDR2 YYNGEE come from the germline V gene. The CDR3 is 15 amino acids. J was trimmed by 10 bases and V by 4 bases; bases with no gene match: 9. In nucleotides, the CDR3 is TGTGCCAGCAGCTCCTCCGGGACAGGGAAGTCACCCCTCCACTTT. This gives the protein CASSSSGTGKSPLHF.

Here the CDR3 DNA reads TGTGCCAGCAGCTTAGGAACAGGCTCTGGAAACACCATATATTTT. This gives the protein CASSLGTGSGNTIYF. The chain has TRBV13 and TRBJ1-3, with a possible D match to TRBD1 (5 bases). The V end lost 0 bases, the J end lost 0 bases, and 6 bases lay between the germline ends. The CDR3 is 15 amino acids. Germline-derived CDR1 and CDR2 are PRHDT and FYEKMQ (reference sequence).

V usage is TRBV4-1 and J usage is TRBJ1-2; D is possibly TRBD1 (6 bases). CDR3 length: 14 residues. Trimming shortened V by 2 bases and J by 7 bases, and 14 bases separated the two germline ends. Germline V lookup: CDR1 MGHRA, CDR2 YSYEKL. CDR3 residues: CASSQLPTGSGYTF. Written as DNA, the CDR3 is TGCGCCAGCAGCCAATTGCCGACAGGATCTGGCTACACCTTC.

The J gene is TRBJ2-5, the V gene TRBV2; D is ambiguous. CDR3 length: 12 residues. Germline V CDR1 and CDR2: SNHLY, FYNNEI. The germline V and J ends were trimmed by 5 bases and 4 bases, with 8 bases remaining between them. Here the CDR3 reads CASSRTRETQYF. The CDR3 DNA reads as TGTGCCAGCAGTCGCACCAGAGAGACCCAGTACTTC.

In nucleotides, the CDR3 is TGTGCCTGGAGTGTACGCAGACAGTACTATGGCTACACCTTC. Its protein product is CAWSVRRQYYGYTF. The chain recombines TRBV30 with TRBJ1-2, with D perhaps TRBD1 (5 bases). Between the trimmed V and J ends, which lost 0 bases and 3 bases, there was a span of 11 bases. CDR1 is GTSNPN, CDR2 SVGIG, per germline (reference sequence). The CDR3 has 14 residues.

J is TRBJ1-2 and V is TRBV21-1; TRBD1 is the table's D call and was not checked against the DNA. TRBV21-1 is a listed pseudogene. There are 14 residues in the CDR3. CDR3 sequence reads: CASPVRQPNYGYTF. The CDR3 DNA is TGTGCCAGCCCCGTCCGACAGCCCAACTATGGCTACACCTTC.

This chain joins TRBV10-3 and TRBJ2-7, with TRBD1 matching over 10 bases. This CDR3 is built from 14 residues. Per the germline V gene, CDR1 is ENHRY and CDR2 is SYGVKD. The J segment lost 7 bases and the V segment lost 5 bases, leaving 8 bases of the junction unmatched. CDR3 residues: CAISPPGQGREQYF. The CDR3 nucleotides read TGTGCCATCAGTCCACCGGGACAGGGGCGGGAGCAGTACTTC.

For the CDR3, the DNA is TGTGCCAGTAGTATAATGGCCTCTAACTATGGCTACACCTTC. It yields the protein CASSIMASNYGYTF. The rearrangement links TRBV19 to TRBJ1-2, with no clear D. Trimming stripped 2 bases from V and 0 bases from J, with 7 bases between. The CDR3 extends over 14 amino acids. The germline CDR1 and CDR2 sequences are LNHDA and SQIVND (reference sequence).

V is TRBV7-3 and J is TRBJ2-5; D gene uncertain. This CDR3 is built from 15 residues. Trimming left V 0 bases short and J 5 bases short, with 13 bases between. Germline CDR1 SGHTA, CDR2 FQGTGA. CDR3 coding DNA: TGTGCCAGCAGCTTAACCCCCGATGTACTGGAGACCCAGTACTTC. This encodes CASSLTPDVLETQYF.

V gene TRBV10-3 combines with J gene TRBJ1-1; D remains unclear. Germline values: CDR1 ENHRY, CDR2 SYGVKD. The CDR3 totals 14 residues. Trimming removed 5 bases at V and 0 bases at J, with 10 bases between. CDR3 sequence: CAISQQDMNTEAFF. Written as DNA, the CDR3 is TGTGCCATCAGTCAGCAAGACATGAACACTGAAGCTTTCTTT.